These 10 T cell receptor beta chains originate from one sample sequenced in a study of T cell responses to AZD1222 COVID-19 vaccine (dated by TCRdb to the early 2020s). Receptors were amplified or captured by the immunoSEQ multiplex PCR assay. TCRdb took over this immuneACCESS table, retaining in-frame rearrangements with V and J assigned. Such tables are incomplete; in checked studies, under half of the missing clones stem from an unresolved V gene, and the remainder is unexplained. This sample is represented by over 45,000 clones; 87% of them were singletons. Less than 5% of the sample goes to the ten largest clones. The time point tag for this specimen amounts to: baseline before first vaccination. The source material was peripheral blood, sampled on day 0 of AZD1222 vaccination. These receptors all stem from an adult in good health.

The genes are TRBV4-1 and TRBJ2-7, with D unclear. CDR1 is MGHRA and CDR2 is YSYEKL in the germline V gene. V was shortened by 1 base and J by 4 bases, with 11 bases between the two germline ends. The CDR3 has 14 residues. The CDR3 DNA sequence: TGCGCCAGCAGCCAAGTCGGTGCAGGTTACGAGCAGTACTTC. It codes for CASSQVGAGYEQYF.

The chain carries TRBV5-1 and TRBJ2-1; the D is unclear. The CDR3 runs to 14 residues. V dropped 4 bases and J dropped 5 bases, with 13 bases sitting between them. Germline V CDR1 and CDR2: SGHRS, YFSETQ. CDR3 residues: CASSQMPSNNEQFF. DNA for the CDR3: TGCGCCAGCAGCCAAATGCCGTCAAACAATGAGCAGTTCTTC.

This clone showed up just once. This chain links TRBV11-2 with TRBJ2-7; D is possibly TRBD1 or TRBD2 (5 bases each). This CDR3 region has 16 residues. Trimming took 0 bases from V and 3 from J, leaving 15 bases between them. Germline V gene lookup returns CDR1 SGHAT and CDR2 FQNNGV. The CDR3 reads CASSLDFGAGFYEQYF. The CDR3 DNA reads as TGTGCCAGCAGCTTAGATTTCGGGGCAGGGTTCTACGAGCAGTACTTC.

The V gene is TRBV7-3, the J gene TRBJ2-6; D is ambiguous. Trimming removed 6 bases at V and 3 bases at J, with 6 bases between. Germline values: CDR1 SGHTA, CDR2 FQGTGA. This CDR3 is 13 amino acids long. Written as DNA, the CDR3 is TGTGCCAGCAGGGGTGGTGGGGCCAACGTCCTGACTTTC. This codes for CASRGGGANVLTF.

This chain connects TRBV5-6 to TRBJ2-1; no firm D call. CDR3 length equals 13 residues. Trimming cost V 4 bases and J 0 bases, with 5 bases left between them. CDR1 is SGHDT, CDR2 YYEEEE, per germline. CDR3 sequence (DNA): TGTGCCAGCAGCCTTTACTCCTACAATGAGCAGTTCTTC. It encodes CASSLYSYNEQFF.

J is TRBJ1-5 and V is TRBV2; D not resolved. The CDR3 consists of 14 residues. V was pared by 4 bases and J by 1 base, with 8 bases between. CDR1 and CDR2 from the germline V gene are SNHLY and FYNNEI. The CDR3 sequence: CASSVIDSNQPQHF. The CDR3 DNA reads TGTGCCAGCAGTGTCATAGACAGCAATCAGCCCCAGCATTTT.

This chain uses TRBV7-2 with TRBJ1-2; D remains ambiguous. The CDR3 is 13 amino acids. The ends were cut back, 0 bases at V and 4 bases at J, with 6 bases in the middle. The germline CDR1 and CDR2 sequences are SGHTA and FQGNSA. CDR3 in DNA: TGTGCCAGCAGCTTAGCCCAGATCTATGGCTACACCTTC. Translating it yields CASSLAQIYGYTF.

The V and J genes are TRBV6-1 and TRBJ2-7, with TRBD1 identical over 8 bases. CDR1 and CDR2 (germline): MNHNS, SASEGT. This CDR3 has 15 residues. V lost 3 bases and J lost 2; bases outside the gene matches: 6. CDR3 sequence: CASSEGQVVPYEQYF. CDR3 bases: TGTGCCAGCAGTGAGGGACAGGTAGTTCCCTACGAGCAGTACTTC.

Only one count was recorded for this clone. The V gene is TRBV25-1, the J gene TRBJ1-2; no definite D call. This CDR3 has 11 amino acids. The germline V and J ends were trimmed by 6 bases and 5 bases, with 7 bases remaining between them. Per germline, CDR1 MGHDK and CDR2 SYGVNS. CDR3 in amino acids: CASSPGYGYTF. As DNA, the CDR3 is TGTGCCAGCAGCCCGGGATATGGCTACACCTTC.

The J gene is TRBJ2-7, the V gene TRBV18, with D perhaps matching TRBD2 (6 bases). The V gene's germline CDR1 is KGHSH and CDR2 LQKENI. The V gene lost 3 bases and the J gene lost 4 bases, with 10 bases spanning the gap. The CDR3 length is 13 residues. CDR3 residues: CASSPVGLYEQYF. The CDR3 DNA sequence: TGTGCCAGCTCACCCGTCGGACTATACGAGCAGTACTTC.